This TCR beta chain was documented in a study of blood T cell repertoires in COVID-19. Study details: The United States, Italy and Spain were the sources of the acute and convalescent COVID-19 samples.

The CDR3 loop spans 15 amino acids. Participants were aged 18 to 89 years, lived in over 20 US areas, and enrolled virtually. Cohort placement rested on clinical history that participants reported themselves. In the authors' workflow: Amplification with reference gene primers provided the estimates of nucleated cell counts. Libraries were prepared by immunoSEQ multiplex PCR; TCRdb keeps only in-frame clonotypes and omits some of them. V and J calls plus clone size are reproduced from that table; the DNA served to infer D and trimming. This sample has about 200,000 clones, with 81% found just once. The sample comprised PBMCs or T cells enriched from blood (not recorded which). The V call is TRBV21-1, the J call TRBJ2-5; whether TRBD2, the table's D call, matches the DNA was not checked. TRBV21-1 is classified as a pseudogene. The TCR was taken from a woman in her forties or fifties with acute COVID-19. CDR3 region: CASSRQGRVQETQYF. The CDR3 DNA sequence: TGTGCCAGCAGCCGTCAGGGGAGGGTTCAAGAGACCCAGTACTTC.